The 13 T cell receptor beta chains in this list originate from one sample, sequenced in a study of T cells after yellow fever vaccination. Each CDR3 protein is one row after TCRdb ran MiXCR on the 5' RACE reads. In the table there are some 220,000 distinct CDR3 sequences, around 3.1% of which are singletons. Here the sequenced sample was CD4+ T cells sorted from PBMCs, taken 10 days after the yellow fever booster vaccination. The source of these receptors is a man younger than 35 who received the YFV17D yellow fever vaccine.

This clonotype was detected many times. The chain joins TRBV5-1 to TRBJ2-5; possibly TRBD1 or TRBD2 for D (6 bases each). The V gene lost 0 bases and the J gene lost 4 bases, with 13 bases spanning the gap. This CDR3 comprises 15 residues. CDR1 is SGHRS, CDR2 YFSETQ, per germline. This chain's CDR3 is CASSLASGAAETQYF. The CDR3 DNA follows: TGCGCCAGCAGCTTGGCCTCGGGGGCCGCAGAGACCCAGTACTTC.

The chain recombines TRBV4-3 with TRBJ2-7; 7 nucleotides agree with TRBD1. J was trimmed by 1 base and V by 0 bases; bases with no gene match: 9. The CDR3 is 17 amino acids. CDR1 and CDR2 from the germline V gene are LGHNA and YSLEER. The CDR3 DNA reads TGCGCCAGCAGCCAAGATTCTTTGACAGGGCCTTCCTACGAGCAGTACGTC. Its protein product is CASSQDSLTGPSYEQYV.

Ten or more counts support this clonotype. This chain links TRBV4-3 with TRBJ2-3; 10 positions agree with TRBD2. Germline assignment: CDR1 LGHNA and CDR2 YSLEER. Trimming removed 1 base from V and 1 base from J; junction bases left unmatched: 2. This CDR3 has 16 residues. In DNA form, the CDR3 reads TGCGCCAGCAGCCAAGTGGGGACTAGCGGCACAGATACGCAGTATTTT. As protein: CASSQVGTSGTDTQYF.

The chain combines TRBV10-3 with TRBJ2-7; no clear D gene. The CDR3 covers 13 residues. Germline-derived CDR1 and CDR2 are ENHRY and SYGVKD. V was shortened by 0 bases and J by 3 bases, with 6 bases between the two germline ends. The CDR3 here is CAISESNSYEQYV. In nucleotides, the CDR3 is TGTGCCATCAGTGAGTCGAACAGCTACGAGCAGTACGTC.

This clonotype was observed many times. V usage is TRBV20-1 and J usage is TRBJ2-7; 10 nucleotides match TRBD2. V was pared by 3 bases and J by 3 bases, with 5 bases of the junction left unmatched. CDR1 is DFQATT, CDR2 SNEGSKA, per germline (reference sequence). The CDR3 sequence is 14 residues long. CDR3 residues: CSASLAGAVYEQYV. As DNA, the CDR3 is TGCAGTGCTAGCCTAGCGGGGGCGGTCTACGAGCAGTACGTC.

This clonotype has just a few counts. The V and J genes are TRBV5-4 and TRBJ2-3, with D possibly matching TRBD2 (6 bases). Trimming left V 4 bases short and J 0 bases short, with 24 bases between. The CDR3 consists of 19 residues. Germline lookup yields CDR1 SGHNT and CDR2 YYREEE (reference sequence). The CDR3 spells CASSKVFGSATISTDTQYF. DNA for the CDR3: TGTGCCAGCAGCAAAGTGTTCGGGAGCGCGACTATCAGCACAGATACGCAGTATTTT.

In its sample, this clonotype was seen many times. J is TRBJ2-1 and V is TRBV24-1, with 9 bases matching TRBD1. Trimming removed 2 bases from V and 7 bases from J; junction bases left unmatched: 2. The CDR3 is 14 residues long. The V gene's germline CDR1 is KGHDR and CDR2 SFDVKD. The chain's CDR3 is CATSDYGTGNEQFF. The CDR3, as DNA: TGTGCCACCAGTGATTACGGGACAGGGAATGAGCAGTTCTTC.

The chain employs TRBV10-3 and TRBJ1-3; D uncertain. This CDR3 has 14 residues. Germline V CDR1 and CDR2: ENHRY, SYGVKD. V dropped 3 bases and J dropped 0 bases, with 6 bases sitting between them. CDR3 coding DNA: TGTGCCATCAGTGACAGCCTCTCTGGAAACACCATATATTTT. Its protein is CAISDSLSGNTIYF.

This clonotype was detected a few times. The V gene is TRBV10-3, the J gene TRBJ2-3; the D is unclear. The CDR3 is 14 amino acids. Germline CDR1 is ENHRY and CDR2 is SYGVKD. V shed 0 bases and J shed 6 bases, with 10 bases lying between them. The DNA for the CDR3 is TGTGCCATCAGTGAGTCGGGCGCCCGGGATACGCAGTATTTT. Translation gives CAISESGARDTQYF.

This clonotype was observed a handful of times. The chain links TRBV7-2 to TRBJ1-3; TRBD1 is a possible D gene (5 bases). This CDR3 region has 14 residues. Germline V CDR1 and CDR2: SGHTA, FQGNSA. Trimming left V 5 bases short and J 5 bases short, with 13 bases between. CDR3 sequence: CASSLDSRRNTIYF. The CDR3, as DNA: TGTGCCAGCAGCCTAGACAGTCGGAGAAACACCATATATTTT.

This clonotype was recorded many times. The genes are TRBV11-2 and TRBJ2-5; D call uncertain. V was shortened by 1 base and J by 9 bases, with 12 bases between the two germline ends. Per the germline V gene, CDR1 is SGHAT and CDR2 is FQNNGV. The CDR3 is 13 amino acids. The CDR3 loop is CASSLGQIGAQYF. The CDR3 DNA follows: TGTGCCAGCAGCTTAGGCCAAATTGGGGCCCAGTACTTC.

This clonotype turned up a few times. The V call is TRBV6-1, the J call TRBJ2-7; D remains unclear. Trimming cost V 0 bases and J 1 base, with 10 bases left between them. CDR3 size: 15 residues. The V gene's germline CDR1 is MNHNS and CDR2 SASEGT. The CDR3 nucleotides are TGTGCCAGCAGTGAAGCGGGGTCGGGTTCCTACGAGCAGTACGTC. Translating gives CASSEAGSGSYEQYV.

V gene TRBV5-8 combines with J gene TRBJ2-7, with TRBD1 matching over 7 bases. The CDR3 is 14 residues long. In germline, CDR1 is SGHTS, CDR2 YDEGEE. V lost 4 bases, J lost 0 bases, and 4 bases stayed unmatched. The CDR3 DNA sequence: TGTGCCAGCAGCCACGAGGGGGCCTCCTACGAGCAGTACGTC. Residues: CASSHEGASYEQYV.